This record looks at one T cell receptor (beta chain) sequence and its context. The target antigen is unknown. The assay was immunoSEQ multiplex PCR, and TCRdb's table has in-frame clones only and misses some. The table shows about 83,000 clones, with around 86% occurring only once. This specimen comes from a study of T cell responses to AZD1222 COVID-19 vaccine. Study findings and constraints: Donor demographics were predominantly white British with a female majority; clonal diversity may be underestimated. Two AZD1222 administrations were followed by greater Spike-specific TCR breadth and depth. Samples come after the peak T cell response, not at day 14.

The CDR3 has 17 amino acids. Trimming shortened V by 4 bases and J by 0 bases, and 19 bases separated the two germline ends. The germline V gene has CDR1 SGHDT and CDR2 YYEEEE. The receptor comes from an adult in good health. Source: peripheral blood, taken on day 0 of AZD1222 vaccination. V usage is TRBV5-6 and J usage is TRBJ1-2, with D possibly matching TRBD1 (6 bases). Written as DNA, the CDR3 is TGTGCCAGCAGCGCCGGGACAACACACCTTGCTAACTATGGCTACACCTTC. It encodes CASSAGTTHLANYGYTF. Full variable domain (remainder filled in from reference TRBV5-6 and TRBJ1-2): DAGVTQSPTHLIKTRGQQVTLRCSPKSGHDTVSWYQQALGQGPQFIFQYYEEEERQRGNFPDRFSGHQFPNYSSELNVNALLLGDSALYLCASSAGTTHLANYGYTFGSGTRLTVV.